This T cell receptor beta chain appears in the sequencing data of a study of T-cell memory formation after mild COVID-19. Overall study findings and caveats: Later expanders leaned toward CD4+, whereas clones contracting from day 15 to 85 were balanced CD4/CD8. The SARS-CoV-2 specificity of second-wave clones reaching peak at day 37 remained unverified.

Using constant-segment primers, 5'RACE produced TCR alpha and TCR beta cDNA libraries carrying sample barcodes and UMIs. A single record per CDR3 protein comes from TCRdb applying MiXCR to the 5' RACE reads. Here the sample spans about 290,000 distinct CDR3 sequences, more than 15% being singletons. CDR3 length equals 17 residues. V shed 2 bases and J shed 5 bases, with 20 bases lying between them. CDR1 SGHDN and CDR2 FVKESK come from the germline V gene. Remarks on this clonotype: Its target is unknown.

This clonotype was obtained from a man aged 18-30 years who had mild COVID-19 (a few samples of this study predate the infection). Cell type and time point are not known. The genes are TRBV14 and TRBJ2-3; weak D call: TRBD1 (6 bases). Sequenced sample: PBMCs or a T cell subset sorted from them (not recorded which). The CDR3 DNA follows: TGTGCCAGCAGCCAACCCACACAGGGTCGGATAGGAGATACGCAGTATTTT. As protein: CASSQPTQGRIGDTQYF.